Listed below are T cell receptor beta chains from one sample, sequenced in a study of T cell changes during pregnancy in multiple sclerosis. Assay used: immunoSEQ multiplex PCR; TCRdb lists only in-frame clones, some missing. The sample has 25,000 to 30,000 clones, around nine tenths seen once. The specimen was CD4+ T cells from peripheral blood mononuclear cells, collected in the first trimester of pregnancy. These receptors all stem from a female donor in good health, enrolled as a control in a pregnancy study. Each CDR3 is given with its conserved first and last residue. A D gene is named only where the DNA matches it firmly. Clone size, where shown, is once, few, many, or a class for clones that have expanded.

V	length	size	D	J	DNA	CDR3
TRBV2	14	.	TRBD1	TRBJ1-6	TGTGCCAGCAGTGAAGAGACAGGGAATTCACCCCTCCACTTT	CASSEETGNSPLHF
TRBV28	19	once	TRBD1	TRBJ1-4	TGTGCCAGCAGTTTGACCGGGACAGGGGTAACGGGAACTAATGAAAAACTGTTTTTT	CASSLTGTGVTGTNEKLFF
TRBV4-3	17	once	TRBD2	TRBJ2-1	TGCGCCAGCAGCCAAGATCGGGGACTAGCGGGAGCTAATGAGCAGTTCTTC	CASSQDRGLAGANEQFF
TRBV19	15	once	TRBD2	TRBJ2-7	TGTGCCAGTAGCCTCGGACTAGCGGGCCACTACGAGCAGTACTTC	CASSLGLAGHYEQYF
TRBV27	17	.	.	TRBJ2-7	TGTGCCAGCAGTCCTATCCTACAGTTTTCGAGCTCCTACGAGCAGTACTTC	CASSPILQFSSSYEQYF
TRBV28	13	once	TRBD1	TRBJ2-7	TGTGCCAGCAGGGCAGGGGGCGTCTACGAGCAGTACTTC	CASRAGGVYEQYF
TRBV6-5	13	few	.	TRBJ2-3	TGTGCCAGCACGCCTAGCGGCACAGATACGCAGTATTTT	CASTPSGTDTQYF
TRBV30	15	.	.	TRBJ1-6	TGTGCCTTGGCAGGAGGGAGCTCCTATAATTCACCCCTCCACTTT	CALAGGSSYNSPLHF
TRBV7-8	14	.	TRBD1	TRBJ1-2	TGTGCCAGCAGCTCCGGACAGGGCGGGTATGGCTACACCTTC	CASSSGQGGYGYTF
TRBV6-5	12	.	TRBD1	TRBJ1-2	TGTGCCAGCACTAACAGGGGGTATGGCTACACCTTC	CASTNRGYGYTF
TRBV30	18	.	.	TRBJ1-2	TGTGCCTGGAGTGTTACGGTGAGTCCGGCGCGAGGAGGGGATGGCTACACCTTC	CAWSVTVSPARGGDGYTF
TRBV5-4	14	once	TRBD2	TRBJ2-1	TGTGCCAGCAGCCCAGAGAATGGACTAGCGGAGCAGTTCTTC	CASSPENGLAEQFF
TRBV4-3	15	.	.	TRBJ2-3	TGCGCCAGCAGCCATGGGCAATTAAGCACAGATACGCAGTATTTT	CASSHGQLSTDTQYF
TRBV7-8	16	.	TRBD1	TRBJ1-1	TGTGCCAGCAGCCCTGACAGGGGGCAAGTGTACACTGAAGCTTTCTTT	CASSPDRGQVYTEAFF
TRBV19	14	few	TRBD1	TRBJ1-4	TGTGCCAGTAGTATAGATTGGACAGGCCGCCGACTGTTTTTT	CASSIDWTGRRLFF
TRBV7-6	14	.	.	TRBJ1-4	TGTGCCAGCAGCTCCTTTGCCCTGAGTGAAAAACTGTTTTTT	CASSSFALSEKLFF
TRBV19	15	.	.	TRBJ1-2	TGTGCCAGTAGACAAAGGCGGGGTTCCGGGAGGGGCTACACCTTC	CASRQRRGSGRGYTF
TRBV28	14	few	TRBD1	TRBJ2-7	TGTGCCACCGCGGAGGGACAGGGGTCTCGGGAGCAGTACTTC	CATAEGQGSREQYF
TRBV28	13	few	.	TRBJ1-5	TGTGCCAGCAGTCTCACGGGGGGTCAGCCCCAGCATTTT	CASSLTGGQPQHF
TRBV4-2	17	.	.	TRBJ2-1	TGTGCCAGCAGCCAAGTTGGGGCCAGTAGTTTCTCAAATGAGCAGTTCTTC	CASSQVGASSFSNEQFF
TRBV5-1	15	.	TRBD1	TRBJ2-4	TGCGCCAGCAGCTTGGAGGGACAGGGGAGTAACATTCAGTACTTC	CASSLEGQGSNIQYF
TRBV7-8	13	.	TRBD2	TRBJ2-1	TGTGCCAGCAGCCTATCTAGGACTAGGCCGCAGTTCTTC	CASSLSRTRPQFF
TRBV6-5	15	.	.	TRBJ2-7	TGTGCCAGCAGTTACCGGGCGGGGAATGCCTACGAGCAGTACTTC	CASSYRAGNAYEQYF
TRBV13	15	.	TRBD2	TRBJ2-3	TGTGCCAGCAGCACTAGCGGGGCCCGGGGAGATACGCAGTATTTT	CASSTSGARGDTQYF
TRBV7-3	17	.	TRBD2	TRBJ2-3	TGTGCCAGCAGCTTTTCCCCTAGCGGGAGTGGAACAGATACGCAGTATTTT	CASSFSPSGSGTDTQYF
TRBV14	15	.	.	TRBJ1-4	TGTGCCAGCAGCCAATTGAGTATAACTAATGAAAAACTGTTTTTT	CASSQLSITNEKLFF
TRBV10-1	12	.	.	TRBJ2-2	TGCGCCAGCAGCCCCGAGTCCGGGGAGCTGTTTTTT	CASSPESGELFF